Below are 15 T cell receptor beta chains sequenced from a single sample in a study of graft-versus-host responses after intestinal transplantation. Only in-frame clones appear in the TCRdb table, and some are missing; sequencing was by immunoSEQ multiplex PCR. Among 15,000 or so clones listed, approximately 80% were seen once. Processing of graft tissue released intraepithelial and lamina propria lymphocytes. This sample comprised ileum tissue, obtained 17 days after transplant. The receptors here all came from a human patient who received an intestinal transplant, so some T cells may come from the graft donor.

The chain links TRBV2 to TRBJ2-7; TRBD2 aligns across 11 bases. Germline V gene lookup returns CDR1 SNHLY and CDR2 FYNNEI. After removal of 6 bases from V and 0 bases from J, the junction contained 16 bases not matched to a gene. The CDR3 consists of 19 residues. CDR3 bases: TGTGCCAGCAGGTCATTACAGGGGATAGCGGGAGGGCACTCCTACGAGCAGTACTTC. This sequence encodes CASRSLQGIAGGHSYEQYF.

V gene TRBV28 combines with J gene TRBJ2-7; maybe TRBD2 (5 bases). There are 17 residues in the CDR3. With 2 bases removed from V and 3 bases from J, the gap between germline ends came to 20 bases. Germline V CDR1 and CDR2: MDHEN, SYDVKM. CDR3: CASSLHLPRVALYEQYF. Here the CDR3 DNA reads TGTGCCAGCAGTTTACATCTACCGAGGGTGGCTCTCTACGAGCAGTACTTC.

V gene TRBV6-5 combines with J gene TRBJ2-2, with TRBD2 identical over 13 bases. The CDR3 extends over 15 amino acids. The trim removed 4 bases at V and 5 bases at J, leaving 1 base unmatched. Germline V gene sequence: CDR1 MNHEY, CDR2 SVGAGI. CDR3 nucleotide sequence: TGTGCCAGCAGTTGGACTAGCGGGAGAACCGGGGAGCTGTTTTTT. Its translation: CASSWTSGRTGELFF.

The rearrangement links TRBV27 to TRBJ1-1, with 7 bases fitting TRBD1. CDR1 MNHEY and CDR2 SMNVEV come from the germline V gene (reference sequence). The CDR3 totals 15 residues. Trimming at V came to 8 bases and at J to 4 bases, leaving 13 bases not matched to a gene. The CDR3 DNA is TGTGCCAGCCGTACCGTAGGGGACAGTCTCACTGAAGCTTTCTTT. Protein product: CASRTVGDSLTEAFF.

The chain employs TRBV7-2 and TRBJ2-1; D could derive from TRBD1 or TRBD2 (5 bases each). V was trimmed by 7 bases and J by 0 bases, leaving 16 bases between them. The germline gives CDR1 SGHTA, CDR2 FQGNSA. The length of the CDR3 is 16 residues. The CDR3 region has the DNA TGTGCCAGCAACGGTGGGGGTATGAGCTCCTACAATGAGCAGTTCTTC. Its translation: CASNGGGMSSYNEQFF. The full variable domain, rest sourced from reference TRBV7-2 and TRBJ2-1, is GAGVSQSPSNKVTEKGKDVELRCDPISGHTALYWYRQSLGQGLEFLIYFQGNSAPDKSGLPSDRFSAERTGGSVSTLTIQRTQQEDSAVYLCASNGGGMSSYNEQFFGPGTRLTVL.

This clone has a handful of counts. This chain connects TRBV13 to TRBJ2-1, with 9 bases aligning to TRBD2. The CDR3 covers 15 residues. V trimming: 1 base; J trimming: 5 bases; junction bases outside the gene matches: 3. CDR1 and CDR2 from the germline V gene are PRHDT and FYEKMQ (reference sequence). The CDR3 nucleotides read TGTGCCAGCAGCTTAGCAGCGGGAGGCGACAATGAGCAGTTCTTC. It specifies CASSLAAGGDNEQFF.

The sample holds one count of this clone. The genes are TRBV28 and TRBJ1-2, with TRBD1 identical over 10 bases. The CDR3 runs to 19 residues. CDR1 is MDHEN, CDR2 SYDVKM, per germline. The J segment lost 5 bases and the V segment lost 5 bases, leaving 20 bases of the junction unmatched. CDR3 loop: CASSRQGAISLVGQYGYTF. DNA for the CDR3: TGTGCCAGCAGTCGACAGGGGGCGATATCTTTAGTCGGTCAATATGGCTACACCTTC.

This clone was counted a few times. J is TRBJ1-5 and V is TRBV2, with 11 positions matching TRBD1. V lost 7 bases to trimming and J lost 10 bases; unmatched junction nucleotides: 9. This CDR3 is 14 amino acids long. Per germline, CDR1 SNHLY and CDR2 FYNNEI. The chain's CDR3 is CASNAGTGGSPQHF. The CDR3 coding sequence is TGTGCCAGCAATGCCGGGACAGGGGGTAGCCCCCAGCATTTT.

CDR3 coding DNA: TGTGCCAGCAGTTTAATAGCGGGAGTGGCGACCCAGTACTTC. Translation gives CASSLIAGVATQYF. The rearrangement links TRBV28 to TRBJ2-5; TRBD2 agrees at 9 bases. CDR1 and CDR2 (germline): MDHEN, SYDVKM. The CDR3 contains 14 residues. V dropped 2 bases and J dropped 7; count of bases not matched to a gene: 5. Using reference TRBV28 and TRBJ2-5 for the parts outside the CDR3, the full variable domain is DVKVTQSSRYLVKRTGEKVFLECVQDMDHENMFWYRQDPGLGLRLIYFSYDVKMKEKGDIPEGYSVSREKKERFSLILESASTNQTSMYLCASSLIAGVATQYFGPGTRLLVL.

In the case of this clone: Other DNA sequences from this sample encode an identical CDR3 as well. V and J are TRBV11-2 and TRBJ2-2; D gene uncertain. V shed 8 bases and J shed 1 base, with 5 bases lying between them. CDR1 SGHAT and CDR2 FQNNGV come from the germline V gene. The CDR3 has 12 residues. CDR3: CASSRNTGELFF. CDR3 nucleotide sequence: TGTGCCAGCTCCCGGAACACCGGGGAGCTGTTTTTT.

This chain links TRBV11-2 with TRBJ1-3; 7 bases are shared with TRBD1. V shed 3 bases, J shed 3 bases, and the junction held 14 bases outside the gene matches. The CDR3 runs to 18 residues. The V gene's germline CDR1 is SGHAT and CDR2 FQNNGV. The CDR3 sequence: CASSFDREAFQIGNTIYF. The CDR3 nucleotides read TGTGCCAGCAGCTTCGACAGGGAAGCCTTCCAAATTGGAAACACCATATATTTT.

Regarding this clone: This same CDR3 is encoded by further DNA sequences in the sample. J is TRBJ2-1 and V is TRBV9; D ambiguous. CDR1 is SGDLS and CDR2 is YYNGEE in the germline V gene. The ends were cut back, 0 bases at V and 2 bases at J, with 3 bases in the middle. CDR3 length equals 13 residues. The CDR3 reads CASSVAPYNEQFF. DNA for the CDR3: TGTGCCAGCAGCGTAGCTCCCTACAATGAGCAGTTCTTC.

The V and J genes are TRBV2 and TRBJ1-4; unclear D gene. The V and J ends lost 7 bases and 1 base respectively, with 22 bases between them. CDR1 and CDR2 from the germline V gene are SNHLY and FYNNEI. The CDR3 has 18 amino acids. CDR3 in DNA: TGTGCCAGCAACCTCAGGCCAGTATATCGTGAAACTAATGAAAAACTGTTTTTT. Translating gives CASNLRPVYRETNEKLFF.

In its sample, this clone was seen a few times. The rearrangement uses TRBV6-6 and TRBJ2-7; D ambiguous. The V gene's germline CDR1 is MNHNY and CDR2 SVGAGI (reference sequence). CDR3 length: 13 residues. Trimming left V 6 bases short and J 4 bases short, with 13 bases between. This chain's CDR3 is CASSDTVRYEQYF. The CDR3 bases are TGTGCCAGCAGCGATACAGTACGGTACGAGCAGTACTTC.

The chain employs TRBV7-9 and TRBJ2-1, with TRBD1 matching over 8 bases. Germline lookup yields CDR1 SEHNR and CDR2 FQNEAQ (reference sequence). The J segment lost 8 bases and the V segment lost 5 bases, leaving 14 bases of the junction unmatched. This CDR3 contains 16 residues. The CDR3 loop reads CASSESGTGGGYEQFF. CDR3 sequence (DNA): TGTGCCAGCAGCGAATCCGGGACAGGTGGGGGTTATGAGCAGTTCTTC.